The T cell receptor beta chain described here comes from a study of CD8 T cells in ankylosing spondylitis. Study-wide results and caveats: As reported, disease-linked clones showed significant enrichment in matched ankylosing spondylitis synovial fluid. In ankylosing spondylitis blood, a motif of 7 to 9 highly homologous TCR beta variants appeared characteristic.

This clonotype was counted only a few times. The antigen remains unidentified. The CDR3 totals 15 residues. The germline CDR1 and CDR2 sequences are SGHTA and FQGNSA. The ends were cut back, 5 bases at V and 13 bases at J, with 26 bases in the middle. Each CDR3 protein gets one entry after TCRdb re-called the 5' RACE reads with MiXCR. The table has some 840,000 distinct CDR3 sequences, 12% seen once. Sequenced input: blood, either unsorted or a sorted T cell fraction (not recorded which). The chain combines TRBV7-2 with TRBJ2-5; D might be TRBD1 (6 bases). The sequence derives from a male donor with ankylosing spondylitis. DNA of the CDR3: TGTGCCAGCAGCGGGCGGACAGCAAGAGAAGGAATGGTGTACTTC. Its translation is CASSGRTAREGMVYF.